Shown below are 17 T cell receptor beta chains from a single sample sequenced in a study of blood T cell repertoires in COVID-19. The repertoire was sequenced with immunoSEQ multiplex PCR; TCRdb's copy has only in-frame clones and lacks some. The profile covers some 170,000 clones, with roughly 87% appearing a single time and 1% to 1.5% taken by the ten largest. The sequenced sample consisted of PBMCs or T cells enriched from blood (not recorded which). Every receptor here comes from a human donor with acute COVID-19. The donor label of this sample is uncertain.

This chain joins TRBV7-9 and TRBJ1-2; tentatively, D is TRBD1 (5 bases). CDR1 is SEHNR and CDR2 is FQNEAQ in the germline V gene (reference sequence). V dropped 5 bases and J dropped 11 bases, with 18 bases sitting between them. The CDR3 consists of 13 residues. The CDR3 nucleotides are TGTGCCAGCAGCACCCAGGGTTCGACGAAGTACACCTTC. It yields the protein CASSTQGSTKYTF.

This clone was observed once. The chain links TRBV18 to TRBJ1-1, with 9 bases matching TRBD1. Germline assignment: CDR1 KGHSH and CDR2 LQKENI. This CDR3 spans 14 amino acids. V was clipped by 4 bases and J by 6 bases; unmatched bases: 6. The DNA for the CDR3 is TGTGCCAGCTCACGTAGAGGGGACAGGGCTGAAGCTTTCTTT. Its protein product is CASSRRGDRAEAFF.

In its sample, this clone was seen once. The chain carries TRBV6-4 and TRBJ2-1, with D possibly being TRBD1 (5 bases). Germline V lookup: CDR1 MRHNA, CDR2 SNTAGT. The CDR3 sequence is 16 residues long. Trimming pared 0 bases from V and 2 bases from J, leaving 11 bases between. The CDR3 sequence is CASSDSAGPPYNEQFF. DNA of the CDR3: TGTGCCAGCAGTGACTCGGCAGGGCCCCCCTACAATGAGCAGTTCTTC.

The rearrangement uses TRBV6-2 or TRBV6-3 and TRBJ1-5; D is unclear. The CDR3 covers 15 residues. V lost 0 bases, J lost 7 bases, and 13 bases lay in between. The germline CDR1 and CDR2 sequences are MNHEY and SVGEGT. The CDR3 loop reads CASSYSGGFKQPQHF. For the CDR3, the DNA is TGTGCCAGCAGTTACTCAGGCGGGTTTAAACAGCCCCAGCATTTT.

This sequence joins TRBV3-1 (or the pseudogene TRBV3-2) and TRBJ2-3, with D maybe TRBD2 (6 bases). Trimming took 4 bases from V and 3 from J, leaving 17 bases between them. Germline V lookup: CDR1 LGHDT, CDR2 YNNKEL (reference sequence). The CDR3 totals 16 residues. The CDR3 spells CASSPFVGGATDTQYF. DNA of the CDR3: TGTGCCAGCAGCCCTTTTGTCGGCGGGGCAACAGATACGCAGTATTTT.

The chain has TRBV7-9 and TRBJ2-1, with TRBD1 matching 7 bases. The CDR3 sequence is 15 residues long. Germline lookup yields CDR1 SEHNR and CDR2 FQNEAQ (reference sequence). J lost 2 bases, V lost 1 base, and 2 bases had no gene match. This CDR3 is CASSLVGQAYNEQFF. The CDR3 coding sequence is TGTGCCAGCAGCTTAGTAGGACAGGCCTACAATGAGCAGTTCTTC.

In this sample, this clone turned up once. The genes are TRBV19 and TRBJ1-1, with D possibly being TRBD1 (6 bases). CDR3 length equals 14 residues. With 4 bases removed from V and 1 base from J, the gap between germline ends came to 10 bases. Germline V gene sequence: CDR1 LNHDA, CDR2 SQIVND (reference sequence). The DNA of the CDR3 is TGTGCCAGTAGTACAGGACAGCGGAACACTGAAGCTTTCTTT. It specifies CASSTGQRNTEAFF.

This sequence joins TRBV30 and TRBJ2-2, with D perhaps matching TRBD2 (6 bases). V was pared by 0 bases and J by 4 bases, with 9 bases between. This CDR3 comprises 14 residues. Germline lookup yields CDR1 GTSNPN and CDR2 SVGIG (reference sequence). DNA for the CDR3: TGTGCCTGGAGTGTTGGGACTTCCACCGGGGAGCTGTTTTTT. It encodes CAWSVGTSTGELFF. Complete variable domain (other parts from reference TRBV30 and TRBJ2-2): SQTIHQWPATLVQPVGSPLSLECTVEGTSNPNLYWYRQAAGRGLQLLFYSVGIGQISSEVPQNLSASRPQDRQFILSSKKLLLSDSGFYLCAWSVGTSTGELFFGEGSRLTVL.

The chain couples TRBV27 to TRBJ2-1; 8 positions match TRBD1. This CDR3 has 15 residues. The J segment lost 8 bases and the V segment lost 6 bases, leaving 12 bases of the junction unmatched. Germline V gives CDR1 MNHEY, CDR2 SMNVEV (reference sequence). CDR3 sequence (DNA): TGTGCCAGCAGCTTGCCAGGGGGCGCGGGGCATGAGCAGTTCTTC. Amino acid sequence: CASSLPGGAGHEQFF.

The rearrangement joins TRBV4-1 to TRBJ2-5, with 7 bases identical to TRBD2. V lost 5 bases to trimming and J lost 5 bases; unmatched junction nucleotides: 5. Germline V gene data show CDR1 as MGHRA and CDR2 as YSYEKL. This CDR3 is built from 13 residues. The CDR3 DNA sequence: TGCGCCAGCAGCTTAAGGCGGGGGGAGACCCAGTACTTC. Translation gives CASSLRRGETQYF.

The V and J genes are TRBV25-1 and TRBJ2-2; 10 bases line up with TRBD2. V dropped 4 bases and J dropped 7; count of bases not matched to a gene: 6. Germline CDR1 MGHDK, CDR2 SYGVNS. The CDR3 sequence is 15 residues long. The CDR3 DNA reads TGTGCCAGCAGTGCCGGAGCGGGGGGGCGCGGGGAGCTGTTTTTT. The encoded protein is CASSAGAGGRGELFF. Together with reference TRBV25-1 and TRBJ2-2, the CDR3 gives the full variable domain: EADIYQTPRYLVIGTGKKITLECSQTMGHDKMYWYQQDPGMELHLIHYSYGVNSTEKGDLSSESTVSRIRTEHFPLTLESARPSHTSQYLCASSAGAGGRGELFFGEGSRLTVL.

The chain employs TRBV11-2 and TRBJ1-3; D perhaps matches TRBD1 (6 bases). Germline V gene data show CDR1 as SGHAT and CDR2 as FQNNGV. Trimming took 2 bases from V and 4 from J, leaving 21 bases between them. This CDR3 has 18 amino acids. CDR3 DNA sequence: TGTGCCAGCAGCTTAATGGCAGGGGTTCGGTTCGCCGGAAACACCATATATTTT. This sequence encodes CASSLMAGVRFAGNTIYF.

The V gene is TRBV7-2, the J gene TRBJ2-3, with TRBD2 matching 15 bases. V lost 6 bases and J lost 4; bases outside the gene matches: 5. Per the germline V gene, CDR1 is SGHTA and CDR2 is FQGNSA. CDR3 size: 16 residues. This chain's CDR3 is CASSGTSGGPADTQYF. The CDR3 nucleotides read TGTGCCAGCAGTGGGACTAGCGGGGGGCCAGCAGATACGCAGTATTTT.

The chain joins TRBV6-2 or TRBV6-3 to TRBJ2-7, with 8 bases fitting TRBD2. The CDR3 runs to 14 residues. CDR1 and CDR2 from the germline V gene are MNHEY and SVGEGT. V dropped 5 bases and J dropped 3; count of bases not matched to a gene: 6. The CDR3 sequence: CASSGAGEIYEQYF. CDR3 bases: TGTGCCAGCAGTGGAGCGGGGGAGATCTACGAGCAGTACTTC.

J is TRBJ1-1 and V is TRBV5-4, with D maybe TRBD1 (5 bases). Trimming removed 0 bases from V and 9 bases from J, with 9 bases in between. This CDR3 is 12 amino acids long. CDR1 and CDR2 (germline): SGHNT, YYREEE (reference sequence). This chain's CDR3 is CASSLGDSKAFF. The CDR3 DNA reads TGTGCCAGCAGCTTGGGGGACTCAAAAGCTTTCTTT. Full variable domain (rest looked up from reference TRBV5-4 and TRBJ1-1): ETGVTQSPTHLIKTRGQQVTLRCSSQSGHNTVSWYQQALGQGPQFIFQYYREEENGRGNFPPRFSGLQFPNYSSELNVNALELDDSALYLCASSLGDSKAFFGQGTRLTVV.

This clone has only one observation. The V call is TRBV25-1, the J call TRBJ2-1, with D perhaps matching TRBD1 (5 bases). Trimming removed 2 bases from V and 9 bases from J, with 8 bases in between. This CDR3 is 12 amino acids long. Germline V CDR1 and CDR2: MGHDK, SYGVNS. As DNA, the CDR3 is TGTGCCAGCAGTGAAACAGGCGGTGAGCAGTTCTTC. Its protein product is CASSETGGEQFF.

V is TRBV9 and J is TRBJ1-2; 8 bases are shared with TRBD1. CDR3 length: 14 residues. Germline CDR1 reads SGDLS; CDR2 reads YYNGEE. J was trimmed by 4 bases and V by 4 bases; bases with no gene match: 6. In DNA, the CDR3 is TGTGCCAGCAGCCTGGAAACAGGGGGCTATGGCTACACCTTC. Encoded protein: CASSLETGGYGYTF.